This is a list of T cell receptor beta chains from one sample in a study of OX40 agonist ivuxolimab in advanced cancers. The method was immunoSEQ multiplex PCR; TCRdb's version includes in-frame clones alone and lacks a portion of them. The sample holds some 60,000 clones, under 95% seen once. Sequencing used CD4+ or CD8+ T cells sorted from blood, obtained in a trial of the OX40 agonist ivuxolimab. These receptors originate from an adult with an advanced solid tumor such as melanoma, head and neck, liver or kidney cancer. Both conserved end residues are part of each CDR3.

TRBJ2-7 | TRBV12-5 | 17 | CASGSQGALDSSYEQYF
TRBJ2-4 | TRBV7-2 | 13 | CASSNGRGGFQYF
TRBJ2-1 | TRBV13 | 17 | CASSPNRGDAYYNEQFF
TRBJ2-7 | TRBV10-3 | 14 | CAISGDREAYEQYF
TRBJ2-3 | TRBV12-1 | 15 | CASSLSGGGLDTQYF
TRBJ2-3 | TRBV11-3 | 14 | CASSLNRGEGTQYF
TRBJ1-5 | TRBV2 | 15 | CASSVGQGWEQPQHF
TRBJ2-1 | TRBV6-1 | 13 | CASSEVRRGEQFF
TRBJ2-1 | TRBV11-2 | 15 | CASSSRTGAYNEQFF
TRBJ2-1 | TRBV18 | 16 | CASSPQGTSGIVEQFF
TRBJ2-1 | TRBV2 | 15 | CASTSGTGMRNEQFF
TRBJ2-7 | TRBV4-1 | 14 | CASPIRGPSYEQYF
TRBJ1-5 | TRBV5-5 | 13 | CASSLALNQPQHF
TRBJ2-4 | TRBV2 | 13 | CATGTGAKNIQYF
TRBJ2-3 | TRBV7-3 | 17 | CASSSGTSGRASDTQYF
TRBJ2-1 | TRBV4-2 | 16 | CASSRPSGRAYNEQFF
TRBJ2-3 | TRBV2 | 15 | CASSEGKVHTDTQYF
TRBJ2-7 | TRBV15 | 14 | CATSSDRGAYEQYF
TRBJ2-1 | TRBV7-3 | 18 | CASSPRGGYSSSYNEQFF
TRBJ2-4 | TRBV28 | 13 | CASSPSFKNIQYF
TRBJ2-2 | TRBV25-1 | 15 | CASSALDRPTGELFF
TRBJ2-5 | TRBV5-1 | 15 | CASSLMSGPRGTQYF
TRBJ2-1 | TRBV7-8 | 16 | CASSLTGTSWYNEQFF
TRBJ1-4 | TRBV13 | 16 | CASSDRTGGGVEKLFF
TRBJ2-6 | TRBV5-6 | 12 | CASSSGANVLTF
TRBJ2-2 | TRBV28 | 14 | CASSLSGRNRELFF
TRBJ1-1 | TRBV20-1 | 10 | CSALNTEAFF
TRBJ1-1 | TRBV7-3 | 13 | CASSAGSNTEAFF
TRBJ2-2 | TRBV5-1 | 16 | CASSLPGLASTRELFF
TRBJ2-7 | TRBV18 | 14 | CASSLLADPYEQYF
TRBJ2-1 | TRBV11-1 | 13 | CASSHDRGRGQFF
TRBJ2-3 | TRBV5-1 | 14 | CASSYEEIGDTQYF
TRBJ2-5 | TRBV5-4 | 14 | CASRGREAQETQYF
TRBJ2-3 | TRBV5-6 | 16 | CASSLFRGQGTDTQYF
TRBJ1-6 | TRBV27 | 13 | CASRGLYNSPLHF
TRBJ1-3 | TRBV6-6 | 12 | CASSRQGDTIYF
TRBJ2-1 | TRBV28 | 11 | CASSFRSREFF
TRBJ2-2 | TRBV5-1 | 15 | CASSLELADTGELFF
TRBJ2-7 | TRBV10-3 | 15 | CAISLGGGPLYEQYF
TRBJ2-1 | TRBV10-1 | 12 | CASSRGSTEQFF
TRBJ2-3 | TRBV5-6 | 15 | CASNTLGQGADTQYF
TRBJ2-7 | TRBV5-1 | 14 | CASSLKGQLYEQYF
TRBJ2-7 | TRBV21-1 | 15 | CASSPGDGSFYEQYF
TRBJ1-2 | TRBV28 | 13 | CASSQQEYYGYTF
TRBJ1-4 | TRBV4-1 | 14 | CASRPREGSEKLFF
TRBJ2-7 | TRBV6-5 | 14 | CASSYGGRRYEQYF
TRBJ1-1 | TRBV11-2 | 11 | CASSLETEAFF
TRBJ2-1 | TRBV4-2 | 17 | CASSPGTSGSMRNEQFF